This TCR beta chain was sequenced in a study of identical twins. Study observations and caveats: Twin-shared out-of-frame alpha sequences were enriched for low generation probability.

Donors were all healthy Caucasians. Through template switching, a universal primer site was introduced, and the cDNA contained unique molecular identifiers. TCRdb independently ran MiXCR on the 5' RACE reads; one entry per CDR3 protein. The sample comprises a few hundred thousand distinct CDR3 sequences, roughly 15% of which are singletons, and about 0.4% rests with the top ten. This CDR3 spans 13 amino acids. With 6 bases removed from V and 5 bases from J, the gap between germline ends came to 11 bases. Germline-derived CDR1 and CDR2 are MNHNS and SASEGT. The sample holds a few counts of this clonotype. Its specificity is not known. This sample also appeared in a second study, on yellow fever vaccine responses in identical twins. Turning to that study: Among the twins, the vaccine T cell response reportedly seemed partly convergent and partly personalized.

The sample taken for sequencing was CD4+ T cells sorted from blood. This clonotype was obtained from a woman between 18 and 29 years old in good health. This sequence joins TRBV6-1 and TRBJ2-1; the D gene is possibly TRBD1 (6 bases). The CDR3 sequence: CASRGDRNNEQFF. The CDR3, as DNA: TGTGCCAGCAGGGGAGACAGGAACAATGAGCAGTTCTTC.